This TCR beta chain comes out of a study of blood T cell repertoires in COVID-19. Study-level background: The United States, Italy and Spain supplied acute and convalescent COVID-19 samples. In each case, the material was cDNA or gDNA derived from T cells, B-cell-depleted T cells, or PBMCs.

The CDR3 has 17 residues. Germline V gene data show CDR1 as MNHEY and CDR2 as SVGEGT. V shed 2 bases and J shed 1 base, with 15 bases lying between them. This clone was detected only a few times. Study processing details: Cell counts per sample came from amplifying reference gene primers. The repertoire was sequenced with immunoSEQ multiplex PCR; TCRdb's copy has only in-frame clones and lacks some. V, J and clone size derive from that table, while D and trimming were established from the DNA sequence. Of around 6,300 clones in the sample, 86% were seen once. The receptor's source is a human donor with active COVID-19. The donor label of this sample is uncertain. The specimen was peripheral blood. The chain has TRBV6-2 or TRBV6-3 and TRBJ1-5, with a possible D match to TRBD1 (5 bases). CDR3 protein: CASSYRGLASSNQPQHF. As DNA, the CDR3 is TGTGCCAGCAGTTACAGGGGATTAGCTTCCAGCAATCAGCCCCAGCATTTT.